These 21 T cell receptor beta chains share one sample of origin, sequenced in a study of early T cells in non-severe SARS-CoV-2 infection. TCRdb re-called the 5' RACE reads with MiXCR, one entry per CDR3 protein. This sample carries 66,000 or so distinct CDR3 sequences, less than 15% of them seen once, and the ten largest clones take roughly 8.3%. The specimen was whole blood. The receptors originated from an adult who was a healthcare worker with PCR-confirmed SARS-CoV-2 infection or an uninfected control (not recorded which).

This chain uses TRBV28 with TRBJ1-2; 8 bases map to TRBD1. CDR1 and CDR2 (germline): MDHEN, SYDVKM. V lost 3 bases to trimming and J lost 4 bases; unmatched junction nucleotides: 4. The CDR3 is 14 amino acids. In nucleotides, the CDR3 is TGTGCCAGCAGTTTCCGGACAGGGTCCTATGGCTACACCTTC. This sequence encodes CASSFRTGSYGYTF.

The CDR3, as DNA: TGCAGTGCCCCAGGTGGGACCCAGTACTTC. It translates to CSAPGGTQYF. The V and J genes are TRBV20-1 and TRBJ2-5; D gene uncertain. This CDR3 is 10 amino acids long. Between the trimmed V and J ends, which lost 6 bases and 7 bases, there was a span of 9 bases. CDR1 DFQATT and CDR2 SNEGSKA come from the germline V gene (reference sequence).

This clonotype was seen ten or more times. The CDR3 DNA is TGTGCCAGCAGCTTCTCCGGCGTCGAGACCCAGTACTTC. Its protein product is CASSFSGVETQYF. The rearrangement links TRBV12-3 or TRBV12-4 to TRBJ2-5; D unresolved. V lost 6 bases to trimming and J lost 5 bases, with 13 bases between them. The CDR3 is 13 residues long.

This clonotype appeared many times. The chain is built from TRBV5-6 and TRBJ1-4; 10 bases agree with TRBD1. The CDR3 covers 17 residues. Germline values: CDR1 SGHDT, CDR2 YYEEEE. With 4 bases clipped from V and 4 bases from J, the junction kept 10 bases outside the gene matches. Here the CDR3 DNA reads TGTGCCAGCAGCGGGAAGACAGGGGGCCATAATAATGAAAAACTGTTTTTT. Its translation: CASSGKTGGHNNEKLFF.

The chain couples TRBV27 to TRBJ2-2, with 7 nucleotides matching TRBD2. The CDR3 has 13 amino acids. The trim removed 5 bases at V and 4 bases at J, leaving 1 base unmatched. Germline CDR1 is MNHEY and CDR2 is SMNVEV (reference sequence). The CDR3 nucleotides are TGTGCCAGCAGTCCTAGCGGCACCGGGGAGCTGTTTTTT. It is translated as CASSPSGTGELFF.

In its sample, this clonotype was seen a few times. J is TRBJ2-1 and V is TRBV4-3, with 7 bases lining up with TRBD2. With 2 bases clipped from V and 3 bases from J, the junction kept 4 bases outside the gene matches. The germline V gene encodes CDR1 LGHNA and CDR2 YSLEER. The CDR3 is 15 amino acids. CDR3 sequence (DNA): TGCGCCAGCAGCCAAAGACTAGCAGTCTACAATGAGCAGTTCTTC. Its translation is CASSQRLAVYNEQFF.

The chain has TRBV25-1 and TRBJ2-3; 7 bases are shared with TRBD1. Per the germline V gene, CDR1 is MGHDK and CDR2 is SYGVNS. There are 15 residues in the CDR3. Germline trimming cut 1 base from V and 2 bases from J; bases unmatched to any gene: 3. As DNA, the CDR3 is TGTGCCAGCAGTGAATGGCAGGGGGTCACAGATACGCAGTATTTT. This codes for CASSEWQGVTDTQYF. Drawing the rest from reference TRBV25-1 and TRBJ2-3, the complete variable domain is EADIYQTPRYLVIGTGKKITLECSQTMGHDKMYWYQQDPGMELHLIHYSYGVNSTEKGDLSSESTVSRIRTEHFPLTLESARPSHTSQYLCASSEWQGVTDTQYFGPGTRLTVL.

This chain connects TRBV20-1 to TRBJ2-4; TRBD1 or TRBD2 may be the D gene (6 bases each). This CDR3 comprises 16 residues. Trimming stripped 0 bases from V and 6 bases from J, with 18 bases between. In germline, CDR1 is DFQATT, CDR2 SNEGSKA (reference sequence). The CDR3 DNA reads as TGCAGTGCTAGAGATGGGGGGCGCGGGCTCCCAAACATTCAGTACTTC. Amino acid sequence: CSARDGGRGLPNIQYF.

The chain joins TRBV7-9 to TRBJ2-7; D remains ambiguous. This CDR3 contains 15 residues. V shed 3 bases and J shed 1 base, with 13 bases lying between them. Germline CDR1 SEHNR, CDR2 FQNEAQ (reference sequence). The DNA of the CDR3 is TGTGCCAGCAGCTTGACCAGACCATCATCCTACGAGCAGTACTTC. This translates into CASSLTRPSSYEQYF.

V usage is TRBV9 and J usage is TRBJ1-6; no firm D call. In germline, CDR1 is SGDLS, CDR2 YYNGEE. The V and J ends lost 2 bases and 8 bases respectively, with 11 bases between them. The length of the CDR3 is 14 residues. CDR3 sequence (DNA): TGTGCCAGCAGCGTGGCAGCGACGGATTCACCCCTCCACTTT. This translates into CASSVAATDSPLHF.

This clonotype was recorded at least ten times. The chain recombines TRBV27 with TRBJ2-1; possibly TRBD1 for D (6 bases). The CDR3 consists of 15 residues. Germline CDR1 reads MNHEY; CDR2 reads SMNVEV (reference sequence). V lost 5 bases and J 0 bases, leaving 11 bases between the germline ends. CDR3 DNA: TGTGCCAGCAGTCCCGACAGGAGCTCCTACAATGAGCAGTTCTTC. Encoded protein: CASSPDRSSYNEQFF.

This chain joins TRBV29-1 and TRBJ2-1; 12 positions match TRBD2. The CDR3 sequence is 18 residues long. The V gene end was trimmed by 1 base and the J gene end by 4 bases; junction bases not matched to a gene: 11. CDR1 is SQVTM and CDR2 is ANQGSEA in the germline V gene. This CDR3 reads CSVEGASGRESTYNEQFF. In DNA, the CDR3 is TGCAGCGTTGAAGGGGCTAGCGGGAGGGAAAGTACTTACAATGAGCAGTTCTTC.

This clonotype has only a few counts. CDR3 sequence reads: CASSLRAYEQFF. CDR3 bases: TGTGCCAGCAGTTTAAGGGCATATGAGCAGTTCTTC. V and J are TRBV12-3 or TRBV12-4 and TRBJ2-1, with no clear D. The CDR3 consists of 12 residues. Trimming pared 2 bases from V and 8 bases from J, leaving 7 bases between.

V usage is TRBV5-4 and J usage is TRBJ2-7; TRBD2 matches at 16 bases. CDR1 is SGHNT, CDR2 YYREEE, per germline (reference sequence). J was trimmed by 8 bases and V by 4 bases; bases with no gene match: 9. The CDR3 is made up of 16 amino acids. CDR3 nucleotide sequence: TGTGCCAGCAGCCAGGGACTAGCGGGAGGGCCATATCAGCAGTACTTC. Translated: CASSQGLAGGPYQQYF.

The sample holds many counts of this clonotype. The chain is built from TRBV12-3 or TRBV12-4 and TRBJ1-1, with D possibly TRBD1 on 5 matching bases. The CDR3 sequence is 13 residues long. With 2 bases removed from V and 1 base from J, the gap between germline ends came to 5 bases. The CDR3 reads CASSLQGNTEAFF. DNA of the CDR3: TGTGCCAGCAGTTTACAGGGGAACACTGAAGCTTTCTTT.

This clonotype was counted ten times or more. This chain joins TRBV2 and TRBJ2-2, with TRBD2 matching over 9 bases. This CDR3 comprises 15 residues. Trimming removed 6 bases from V and 3 bases from J; junction bases left unmatched: 5. Germline lookup yields CDR1 SNHLY and CDR2 FYNNEI. The CDR3 loop is CASRGLASHTGELFF. The CDR3 DNA reads TGTGCCAGCAGGGGACTAGCTTCGCACACCGGGGAGCTGTTTTTT.

This clonotype was counted many times. The chain uses TRBV20-1 and TRBJ2-7; perhaps TRBD1 as D (5 bases). The CDR3 has 13 amino acids. V was clipped by 4 bases and J by 1 base, with 11 bases between them. Germline lookup yields CDR1 DFQATT and CDR2 SNEGSKA (reference sequence). The CDR3 spells CSAKTVSSYEQYF. The CDR3, as DNA: TGCAGTGCTAAGACAGTTTCATCCTACGAGCAGTACTTC.

This clonotype was counted at least ten times. The chain carries TRBV12-2 and TRBJ2-1; whether TRBD2, the table's D call, matches the DNA was not checked. TRBV12-2 is tagged as a pseudogene. The CDR3 consists of 12 residues. As DNA, the CDR3 is TGTGCAAGTCGCTTAAGGGCAGCTGAGCAGTTCTTC. This sequence encodes CASRLRAAEQFF.

This clonotype was observed a few times. The chain links TRBV12-3 or TRBV12-4 to TRBJ1-2; TRBD1 aligns across 9 bases. Losses at the gene ends were 5 bases for V and 7 bases for J; bases not matched to a gene: 8. The CDR3 is 14 amino acids. The CDR3 here is CASSPHGTGSGYTF. DNA of the CDR3: TGTGCCAGCAGTCCCCACGGGACAGGGTCTGGCTACACCTTC.

The chain combines TRBV2 with TRBJ1-5; maybe TRBD1 (6 bases). This CDR3 has 15 amino acids. With 3 bases removed from V and 7 bases from J, the gap between germline ends came to 16 bases. CDR1 is SNHLY, CDR2 FYNNEI, per germline. The CDR3 protein is CASSEYRAAEQPQHF. CDR3 DNA sequence: TGTGCCAGCAGTGAGTACAGGGCAGCCGAGCAGCCCCAGCATTTT.

This clonotype appeared a few times. V and J are TRBV7-3 and TRBJ2-1; TRBD1 matches 9 bases. The CDR3 runs 15 residues. The trim removed 4 bases at V and 3 bases at J, leaving 4 bases unmatched. Germline-derived CDR1 and CDR2 are SGHTA and FQGTGA. CDR3 loop: CASSSTGGLYNEQFF. The CDR3 DNA follows: TGTGCCAGCAGCTCAACAGGGGGCCTCTACAATGAGCAGTTCTTC.